Sequencing of this T cell receptor beta chain was carried out in a study of beta chain features in type 1 diabetes. Study results and limitations: Type 1 diabetes patients had TCRB CDR3s that were shorter (moderately but significantly so) in all four CD4+ subsets.

As regards this clone: Its antigen is not identified.

Expressed TCRB transcripts were sequenced, since all the RNA that had been isolated was reverse transcribed. The assay was immunoSEQ multiplex PCR, and TCRdb's table has in-frame clones only and misses some. Here the sample spans 600,000 to 700,000 clones, around 12% being singletons. The TCR sequence derives from a man aged 25-40 years with type 1 diabetes. The sample comprised naive CD4+ T cells from blood.

The CDR3 region has the DNA TGTGCCAGCAGCTTGCGGACCGACAATGAGCAGTTCTTC. Translated: CASSLRTDNEQFF. The chain uses TRBV11-2 and TRBJ2-1; no definite D call. The germline gives CDR1 SGHAT, CDR2 FQNNGV. The CDR3 is made up of 13 amino acids. V gave up 3 bases and J gave up 5 bases, with 8 bases separating them.